The 26 T cell receptor beta chains in this list originate from one sample, sequenced in a study of blood T cell repertoires in COVID-19. Libraries were prepared by immunoSEQ multiplex PCR; TCRdb keeps only in-frame clonotypes and omits some of them. The sample holds roughly 120,000 clones, less than 75% seen once. The source material was peripheral blood. The receptors originated from a human donor with acute or convalescent COVID-19. The donor label of this sample is uncertain.

The chain employs TRBV3-1 (or the pseudogene TRBV3-2) and TRBJ2-5; TRBD1 is a possible D gene (5 bases). The CDR3 is 14 residues long. Trimming cost V 4 bases and J 3 bases, with 12 bases left between them. Germline V lookup: CDR1 LGHDT, CDR2 YNNKEL (reference sequence). CDR3 nucleotides: TGTGCCAGCAGCCTTAGGACAAGAAAAGAGACCCAGTACTTC. Protein sequence: CASSLRTRKETQYF.

This chain joins TRBV24-1 and TRBJ1-2, with no clear D. This CDR3 is built from 15 residues. V shed 4 bases and J shed 4 bases, with 15 bases lying between them. The germline V gene encodes CDR1 KGHDR and CDR2 SFDVKD. The CDR3 region has the DNA TGTGCCACCAGTGACCAAAAACCGGGAATCTATGGCTACACCTTC. Its protein product is CATSDQKPGIYGYTF.

The V call is TRBV6-5, the J call TRBJ1-1, with 9 bases aligning to TRBD1. The germline CDR1 and CDR2 sequences are MNHEY and SVGAGI. J was trimmed by 1 base and V by 2 bases; bases with no gene match: 2. The CDR3 has 15 amino acids. Here the CDR3 reads CASSYRTGANTEAFF. The CDR3 DNA reads as TGTGCCAGCAGTTACCGGACAGGGGCGAACACTGAAGCTTTCTTT.

Only one count was recorded for this clone. The chain couples TRBV5-3 to TRBJ2-2; 8 bases align to TRBD1. TRBV5-3 is an ORF; its function is uncertain. This CDR3 spans 17 amino acids. The J segment lost 6 bases and the V segment lost 0 bases, leaving 10 bases of the junction unmatched. CDR3 amino acids: CARSLAGAQGASGELFF. The CDR3 DNA sequence: TGTGCCAGAAGCTTGGCAGGTGCGCAGGGGGCGTCCGGGGAGCTGTTTTTT.

For the CDR3, the DNA is TGCGCCAGCAGCTTTGGGGGGCCCCGGGACAGGGACCAAGAGACCCAGTACTTC. The encoded protein is CASSFGGPRDRDQETQYF. This chain links TRBV5-1 with TRBJ2-5, with 9 bases matching TRBD1. The J segment lost 0 bases and the V segment lost 2 bases, leaving 11 bases of the junction unmatched. The CDR3 consists of 18 residues. Germline CDR1 and CDR2: SGHRS and YFSETQ.

This chain connects TRBV10-3 to TRBJ2-7, with 10 bases aligning to TRBD1. The CDR3 has 16 amino acids. V lost 4 bases, J lost 4 bases, and 10 bases stayed unmatched. CDR1 ENHRY and CDR2 SYGVKD come from the germline V gene. The CDR3 DNA reads TGTGCCATCAGTGGCGGGTATGGACAGGGGGTTTACGAGCAGTACGTC. This sequence encodes CAISGGYGQGVYEQYV.

The chain uses TRBV11-2 and TRBJ2-3, with no clear D. The CDR3 covers 14 residues. Trimming left V 5 bases short and J 3 bases short, with 12 bases between. The germline V gene has CDR1 SGHAT and CDR2 FQNNGV. CDR3 bases: TGTGCCAGCAGCCTCTCCCTTACTACAGATACGCAGTATTTT. Protein product: CASSLSLTTDTQYF.

The chain uses TRBV10-3 and TRBJ2-2; 10 bases are a match to TRBD1. V shed 3 bases and J 5 bases; nucleotides not matched to a gene: 3. The CDR3 loop spans 15 amino acids. The germline CDR1 and CDR2 sequences are ENHRY and SYGVKD. The CDR3, as DNA: TGTGCCATCAGTGAAAGGGACAGGGGAACCGGGGAGCTGTTTTTT. Translated: CAISERDRGTGELFF.

The chain joins TRBV30 to TRBJ1-5, with D hard to call. The CDR3 covers 16 residues. Per germline, CDR1 GTSNPN and CDR2 SVGIG (reference sequence). V was cut by 1 base and J by 0 bases, with 13 bases left in between. CDR3 sequence reads: CAWSGPQTISNQPQHF. CDR3 nucleotide sequence: TGTGCCTGGAGTGGCCCACAGACTATTAGCAATCAGCCCCAGCATTTT.

V gene TRBV12-3 or TRBV12-4 combines with J gene TRBJ1-2; 7 nucleotides line up with TRBD1. There are 13 residues in the CDR3. J was trimmed by 7 bases and V by 2 bases; bases with no gene match: 4. This CDR3 reads CASSLKGAGGYTF. The CDR3 region has the DNA TGTGCCAGCAGTTTAAAGGGGGCCGGTGGCTACACCTTC.

The rearrangement links TRBV13 to TRBJ1-3, with TRBD1 matching 8 bases. CDR3 size: 15 residues. The V and J ends lost 3 bases and 6 bases, in that order; junction bases with no gene match: 7. Germline CDR1 reads PRHDT; CDR2 reads FYEKMQ (reference sequence). CDR3 region: CASSFETGEENTIYF. In DNA form, the CDR3 reads TGTGCCAGCAGCTTTGAGACAGGGGAGGAAAACACCATATATTTT.

The chain links TRBV2 to TRBJ2-2; 9 bases are shared with TRBD1. CDR3 size: 15 residues. Germline lookup yields CDR1 SNHLY and CDR2 FYNNEI. J gave up 3 bases and V 5 bases, and 4 bases lay outside the gene matches. The CDR3 region has the DNA TGTGCCAGCAGTCCCCGGACAGGGGACACCGGGGAGCTGTTTTTT. Protein product: CASSPRTGDTGELFF.

The chain employs TRBV25-1 and TRBJ1-2; tentative D call: TRBD1 (5 bases). There are 12 residues in the CDR3. Deletions cut 2 bases from V and 5 bases from J, with 6 bases between. Germline CDR1 MGHDK, CDR2 SYGVNS. The CDR3 spells CASSEKGYGYTF. The CDR3 DNA follows: TGTGCCAGCAGTGAAAAGGGGTATGGCTACACCTTC.

This clone occurred many times. V usage is TRBV27 and J usage is TRBJ1-5, with D possibly TRBD1 on 5 matching bases. The CDR3 extends over 21 amino acids. The ends were cut back, 2 bases at V and 2 bases at J, with 28 bases in the middle. Germline lookup yields CDR1 MNHEY and CDR2 SMNVEV (reference sequence). CDR3 sequence reads: CASSLDLRERGGINGNQPQHF. CDR3 bases: TGTGCCAGCAGTTTAGATCTCCGTGAGAGGGGAGGAATAAACGGCAATCAGCCCCAGCATTTT.

This chain links TRBV7-8 with TRBJ1-5; D is unclear. V lost 5 bases, J lost 7 bases, and 15 bases lay in between. The V gene's germline CDR1 is SGHVS and CDR2 FQNEAQ. CDR3 length equals 14 residues. The CDR3, as DNA: TGTGCCAGCAGCCAAAACCAGTTACGACAGCCCCAGCATTTT. Amino acids: CASSQNQLRQPQHF.

This clone came up once. The chain couples TRBV12-5 to TRBJ1-5, with D possibly being TRBD1 (5 bases). Looked up from germline, CDR1 is LGHNT and CDR2 is FRNRAP. The CDR3 consists of 16 residues. V lost 3 bases and J 3 bases, leaving 15 bases between the germline ends. Here the CDR3 DNA reads TGTGCTAGTGGTTTAGGAGGGGCCAGGGACAATCAGCCCCAGCATTTT. It codes for CASGLGGARDNQPQHF.

The gene calls are TRBV5-4 and TRBJ1-2, with 9 nucleotides matching TRBD1. Germline V gene sequence: CDR1 SGHNT, CDR2 YYREEE (reference sequence). V lost 7 bases, J lost 7 bases, and 11 bases stayed unmatched. This CDR3 comprises 14 residues. As DNA, the CDR3 is TGTGCCAGCTACGGGTGGGGACAGGGTTTTGGCTACACCTTC. It is translated as CASYGWGQGFGYTF. The full variable domain, with the rest looked up from reference TRBV5-4 and TRBJ1-2, is ETGVTQSPTHLIKTRGQQVTLRCSSQSGHNTVSWYQQALGQGPQFIFQYYREEENGRGNFPPRFSGLQFPNYSSELNVNALELDDSALYLCASYGWGQGFGYTFGSGTRLTVV.

This rearrangement joins TRBV9 to TRBJ2-4, with D hard to call. The CDR3 length is 15 residues. Trimming cost V 0 bases and J 0 bases, with 7 bases left between them. Germline assignment: CDR1 SGDLS and CDR2 YYNGEE. CDR3 in DNA: TGTGCCAGCAGCGTAGGTTCCCTAGCCAAAAACATTCAGTACTTC. Its translation is CASSVGSLAKNIQYF.

V is TRBV5-5 and J is TRBJ2-3; no definite D call. The CDR3 loop spans 16 amino acids. Germline lookup yields CDR1 SGHKS and CDR2 YYEKEE (reference sequence). V was cut by 3 bases and J by 0 bases, with 14 bases left in between. For the CDR3, the DNA is TGTGCCAGCAGCTCGGTTGCACAGTCTAGCACAGATACGCAGTATTTT. Its translation: CASSSVAQSSTDTQYF.

The chain uses TRBV9 and TRBJ2-5; tentatively, D is TRBD2 (6 bases). CDR1 and CDR2 (germline): SGDLS, YYNGEE. This CDR3 has 14 amino acids. Trimming removed 5 bases at V and 5 bases at J, with 16 bases between. Written as DNA, the CDR3 is TGTGCCAGCAGGAGAGGAGGGGTGGACGAGACCCAGTACTTC. Its protein product is CASRRGGVDETQYF. The whole variable domain, filled in from reference TRBV9 and TRBJ2-5, reads DSGVTQTPKHLITATGQRVTLRCSPRSGDLSVYWYQQSLDQGLQFLIQYYNGEERAKGNILERFSAQQFPDLHSELNLSSLELGDSALYFCASRRGGVDETQYFGPGTRLLVL.

V gene TRBV7-9 combines with J gene TRBJ1-4, with D hard to call. Germline V gene lookup returns CDR1 SEHNR and CDR2 FQNEAQ (reference sequence). The length of the CDR3 is 16 residues. V gave up 10 bases and J gave up 3 bases, with 21 bases separating them. The CDR3 is CATSHGYLAANEKLFF. The CDR3 DNA reads as TGTGCCACAAGTCACGGGTACCTCGCGGCTAATGAAAAACTGTTTTTT.

The genes are TRBV29-1 and TRBJ1-2; possible D gene TRBD1, 6 bases. V shed 3 bases and J shed 5 bases, with 13 bases lying between them. The CDR3 runs to 13 residues. The germline V gene encodes CDR1 SQVTM and CDR2 ANQGSEA. The CDR3 sequence: CSVEGNGQYGYTF. Here the CDR3 DNA reads TGCAGCGTTGAGGGGAACGGACAGTATGGCTACACCTTC. Together with reference TRBV29-1 and TRBJ1-2, the CDR3 gives the full variable domain: SAVISQKPSRDICQRGTSLTIQCQVDSQVTMMFWYRQQPGQSLTLIATANQGSEATYESGFVIDKFPISRPNLTFSTLTVSNMSPEDSSIYLCSVEGNGQYGYTFGSGTRLTVV.

The rearrangement joins TRBV3-1 (or the pseudogene TRBV3-2) to TRBJ2-2; the D is unclear. V lost 3 bases, J lost 5 bases, and 4 bases lay in between. The CDR3 spans 12 residues. Germline V gives CDR1 LGHDT, CDR2 YNNKEL (reference sequence). Written as DNA, the CDR3 is TGTGCCAGCAGCCACGGGACCGGGGAGCTGTTTTTT. It is translated as CASSHGTGELFF.

CDR3 sequence reads: CASRLGGRDYGYTF. The CDR3 DNA follows: TGTGCCAGCAGACTGGGGGGACGGGACTATGGCTACACCTTC. V is TRBV28 and J is TRBJ1-2, with D possibly TRBD1 on 5 matching bases. The CDR3 runs to 14 residues. Germline-derived CDR1 and CDR2 are MDHEN and SYDVKM. V lost 6 bases to trimming and J lost 3 bases, with 14 bases between them.

This chain links TRBV20-1 with TRBJ2-1, with 9 bases aligning to TRBD2. V was clipped by 3 bases and J by 10 bases; unmatched bases: 4. This CDR3 spans 12 amino acids. The germline CDR1 and CDR2 sequences are DFQATT and SNEGSKA (reference sequence). The CDR3 loop reads CSASRLAGEQFF. CDR3 in DNA: TGCAGTGCTAGTCGGCTAGCGGGGGAGCAGTTCTTC.

The chain has TRBV18 and TRBJ2-7; no reliable D call. This CDR3 comprises 15 residues. Trimming took 2 bases from V and 2 from J, leaving 13 bases between them. The germline V gene has CDR1 KGHSH and CDR2 LQKENI. CDR3 nucleotides: TGTGCCAGCTCACCAAGTAGCAGCTTAACCTACGAGCAGTACTTC. Its protein is CASSPSSSLTYEQYF.